This T cell receptor beta chain was identified in a study of glioma-infiltrating T cells. Amplification of TCR alpha and beta CDR3 regions from RNA used iRepertoire nested multiplex PCR. TCRdb reprocessed the multiplex PCR reads with MiXCR, giving one entry per CDR3 protein. The repertoire holds around 350,000 distinct CDR3 sequences, with around 38% as singletons. This clonotype was found many times. Germline assignment: CDR1 MNHEY and CDR2 SMNVEV (reference sequence). CDR3 length equals 14 residues. The germline V and J ends were trimmed by 3 bases and 3 bases, with 11 bases remaining between them. The source of this sequence is a human donor with low-grade glioma or glioblastoma, undergoing nonglioma brain surgery, or in good health (not recorded which). The genes are TRBV27 and TRBJ1-1; maybe TRBD1 (5 bases). The sample taken for sequencing was glioma tissue, nonneoplastic brain tissue, or PBMCs (not recorded which). The CDR3 loop reads CASSLAGGDTEAFF. The CDR3 coding sequence is TGTGCCAGCAGTTTGGCGGGGGGGGACACTGAAGCTTTCTTT.